This is a list of T cell receptor beta chains from one sample in a study of molecular identifiers for immune sequencing clone quantification. MiXCR, run by TCRdb on the PCR reads, gives a single entry per CDR3 protein. Here the sample spans 70,000 to 95,000 distinct CDR3 sequences, 15% to 20% being singletons. The sequencing input was naive CD8+ T cells from blood, with Jurkat cell RNA spiked in. The origin of the receptors is a human donor in good health. Some libraries in this study had Jurkat cell RNA spiked in. Each CDR3 is given with its conserved first and last residue. A D gene is named only where the DNA matches it firmly. Expanded clones are given a class, and other clones once, few, many or no size at all.

cdr3_nt,cdr3_aa,d_call,j_call,v_call,clone_size
TGCGCCAGCAGCCAAGAGTCCACTAGCGGGGGTCAGGACTTC,CASSQESTSGGQDF,TRBD2,TRBJ2-5,TRBV4-1,many
TGTGCCATCAAATCTAGCAGCAACACCGGGGGGCTGTTTTTT,CAIKSSSNTGGLFF,NA,TRBJ2-2,TRBV10-3,NA
TGCGCCAGCAGCCAAGATCGGGCAGGGGAGTATGGAAACACCGTATATTTT,CASSQDRAGEYGNTVYF,NA,TRBJ1-3,TRBV4-3,NA
TGTGCCAGCAGCTCCGTCCCCGATGAGCAGTTCTTC,CASSSVPDEQFF,NA,TRBJ2-1,TRBV7-9,many
TGTGCCAGCAGCCAAGAAACAGGGTCACAGTACTTC,CASSQETGSQYF,NA,TRBJ2-5,TRBV7-9,many
TGTGCCAGCAGTTTATGGGCAGGGGGGAATCAGCCCCAGCATTTT,CASSLWAGGNQPQHF,TRBD1,TRBJ1-5,TRBV27,many
TGCGCCAGCAGCCATCCCGGGACAGGGGGCGAGCAGTACTTC,CASSHPGTGGEQYF,TRBD1,TRBJ2-7,TRBV4-3,many
TGTGCCAGCAGTTTATTGGGTGAATATAGCAATCAGCCCCAGCATTTT,CASSLLGEYSNQPQHF,NA,TRBJ1-5,TRBV27,many
TGTGCCAGTACTCCGACAGCCATCGTATTCCACTCTGGAAACACCATATATTTT,CASTPTAIVFHSGNTIYF,NA,TRBJ1-3,TRBV19,many
TGCAGCGTTGTTAAGTTGGAAACGCAGTATTTT,CSVVKLETQYF,NA,TRBJ2-3,TRBV29-1,many
TGCGCCAGCAGCCAAGACGCCGGCGGGGGGAACACCGGGGAGCTGTTTTTT,CASSQDAGGGNTGELFF,TRBD2,TRBJ2-2,TRBV4-3,many
TGTGCCAGTAGTATCGGGACTTACACTGAAGCTTTCTTT,CASSIGTYTEAFF,NA,TRBJ1-1,TRBV19,many
TGCGCCAGCAGCCAAGATCTTGGGAGTGGGGCCAACGTCCTGACTTTC,CASSQDLGSGANVLTF,NA,TRBJ2-6,TRBV4-3,many
TGTGCCAGCAGTTCGCCCGGATGGACTAGCGGACCTTACGAGCAGTACTTC,CASSSPGWTSGPYEQYF,TRBD2,TRBJ2-7,TRBV28,many
TGTGCCAGCAGTTATACCCGGACAGGGCCCACCGACGAGCAGTACTTC,CASSYTRTGPTDEQYF,TRBD1,TRBJ2-7,TRBV28,many
TGCGCCAGCAGCCAGCACAGGGCCATGAACACTGAAGCTTTCTTT,CASSQHRAMNTEAFF,NA,TRBJ1-1,TRBV4-3,many